The sequence of this TCR beta chain was determined in a study of CXCR3-negative and CXCR3-positive naive CD8 T cells. 5' RACE that incorporated UMI labels was used to prepare the TRB cDNA libraries. TCRdb re-called the 5' RACE reads; every CDR3 protein appears as one record, without DNA. Seen in this sample are over 35,000 distinct CDR3 sequences; the ten most common clones hold over 12%. The sequence came from a human donor in good health. Some clones in this sample may be carry-over from other donors' samples. Sequenced material: memory CD8+ T cells from blood.

CDR3 sequence: CASSQDRAGGLSDTQYF. V usage is TRBV4-1 and J usage is TRBJ2-3; the TCRdb call, TRBD2, lacks DNA for checking. Germline CDR1 and CDR2: MGHRA and YSYEKL. There are 17 residues in the CDR3.